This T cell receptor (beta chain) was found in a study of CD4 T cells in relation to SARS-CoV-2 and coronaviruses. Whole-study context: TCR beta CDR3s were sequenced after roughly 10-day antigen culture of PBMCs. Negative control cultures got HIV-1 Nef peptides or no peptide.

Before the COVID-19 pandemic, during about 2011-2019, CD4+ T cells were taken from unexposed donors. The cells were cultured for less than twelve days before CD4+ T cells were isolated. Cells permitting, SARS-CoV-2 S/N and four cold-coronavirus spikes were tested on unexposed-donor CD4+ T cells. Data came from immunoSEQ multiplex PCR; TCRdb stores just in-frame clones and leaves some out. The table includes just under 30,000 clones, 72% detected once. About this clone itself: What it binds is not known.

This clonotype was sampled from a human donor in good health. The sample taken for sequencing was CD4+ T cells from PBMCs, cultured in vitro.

This CDR3 reads CASSESQGLGEAFF. CDR3 DNA: TGTGCCAGCAGTGAAAGCCAAGGGCTAGGGGAAGCTTTCTTT. The chain couples TRBV2 to TRBJ1-1; D remains ambiguous. The CDR3 is 14 residues long. V gave up 2 bases and J gave up 8 bases, with 15 bases separating them. In germline, CDR1 is SNHLY, CDR2 FYNNEI.